Presented here are 26 T cell receptor beta chains from one specimen sequenced in a study of cytomegalovirus exposure and HLA in healthy donors. PCR employed 60 Vbeta and 13 Jbeta primers. Libraries were prepared by immunoSEQ multiplex PCR; TCRdb keeps only in-frame clonotypes and omits some of them. The sample lists 65,000 to 80,000 clones, 65% to 75% occurring once. The sample taken for sequencing was PBMCs. These receptors came from a man aged 35-49 years in good health and CMV-seropositive.

The chain employs TRBV28 and TRBJ1-3; 7 nucleotides match TRBD1. Trimming took 5 bases from V and 4 from J; bases not matched to a gene: 8. CDR1 and CDR2 (germline): MDHEN, SYDVKM. The CDR3 length is 15 residues. CDR3 sequence: CASSPHRTGGNTIYF. CDR3 bases: TGTGCCAGCAGTCCCCACCGGACAGGCGGAAACACCATATATTTT.

The V and J genes are TRBV7-8 and TRBJ2-1; the D gene is possibly TRBD2 (6 bases). This CDR3 is built from 12 residues. Germline assignment: CDR1 SGHVS and CDR2 FQNEAQ. V gave up 0 bases and J gave up 9 bases, with 6 bases separating them. CDR3 coding DNA: TGTGCCAGCAGCTTAGCGGGGGGTGAGCAGTTCTTC. Translated: CASSLAGGEQFF.

This clone occurred a few times. The gene calls are TRBV4-1 and TRBJ2-3, with 15 bases that match TRBD2. Germline lookup yields CDR1 MGHRA and CDR2 YSYEKL. This CDR3 is 18 amino acids long. V dropped 1 base and J dropped 5; count of bases not matched to a gene: 7. The CDR3 reads CASSQGGLAGGPLDTQYF. CDR3 DNA: TGCGCCAGCAGCCAAGGTGGACTAGCGGGAGGGCCTTTAGATACGCAGTATTTT.

This clone was counted at least ten times. The chain recombines TRBV11-2 with TRBJ2-7; the match to TRBD2 covers 12 bases. CDR3 length: 18 amino acids. Looked up from germline, CDR1 is SGHAT and CDR2 is FQNNGV. Germline trimming cut 5 bases from V and 4 bases from J; bases unmatched to any gene: 15. The CDR3 protein is CASSLLRTSGEKGYEQYF. The CDR3 DNA sequence: TGTGCCAGCAGCCTCTTGAGGACTAGCGGGGAAAAAGGTTACGAGCAGTACTTC. Using reference TRBV11-2 and TRBJ2-7 for the parts outside the CDR3, the full variable domain is EAGVAQSPRYKIIEKRQSVAFWCNPISGHATLYWYQQILGQGPKLLIQFQNNGVVDDSQLPKDRFSAERLKGVDSTLKIQPAKLEDSAVYLCASSLLRTSGEKGYEQYFGPGTRLTVT.

For the CDR3, the DNA is TGTGCCAGCAGCATATCGCAGATTCCCTATGGCTACACCTTC. It codes for CASSISQIPYGYTF. The J gene is TRBJ1-2, the V gene TRBV7-8; D ambiguous. The CDR3 is 14 amino acids. The germline V gene has CDR1 SGHVS and CDR2 FQNEAQ. V was clipped by 5 bases and J by 4 bases, with 14 bases between them. Drawing the rest from reference TRBV7-8 and TRBJ1-2, the complete variable domain is GAGVSQSPRYKVAKRGQDVALRCDPISGHVSLFWYQQALGQGPEFLTYFQNEAQLDKSGLPSDRFFAERPEGSVSTLKIQRTQQEDSAVYLCASSISQIPYGYTFGSGTRLTVV.

The chain couples TRBV4-2 to TRBJ2-5, with D uncertain. This CDR3 spans 14 amino acids. Trimming removed 1 base at V and 2 bases at J, with 8 bases between. Germline CDR1 is LGHNA and CDR2 is YNFKEQ. For the CDR3, the DNA is TGTGCCAGCAGCCAAGGTGTCAGACAAGAGACCCAGTACTTC. Encoded protein: CASSQGVRQETQYF.

The genes are TRBV7-2 and TRBJ1-2, with 7 bases matching TRBD1. The V gene's germline CDR1 is SGHTA and CDR2 FQGNSA. CDR3 length: 15 amino acids. J gave up 4 bases and V 3 bases, and 8 bases lay outside the gene matches. The CDR3 loop is CASSFRDSVLYGYTF. The CDR3 DNA is TGTGCCAGCAGCTTTCGGGACAGTGTCCTCTATGGCTACACCTTC.

The V and J genes are TRBV2 and TRBJ2-7; the D gene is possibly TRBD1 (6 bases). CDR1 SNHLY and CDR2 FYNNEI come from the germline V gene. V gave up 10 bases and J gave up 1 base, with 20 bases separating them. The CDR3 length is 15 residues. CDR3 sequence: CATLSEAGVSYEQYF. CDR3 DNA: TGTGCCACCTTATCAGAGGCAGGGGTTTCCTACGAGCAGTACTTC.

J is TRBJ1-3 and V is TRBV7-2, with D unclear. This CDR3 region has 14 residues. V was cut by 2 bases and J by 2 bases, with 7 bases left in between. Germline assignment: CDR1 SGHTA and CDR2 FQGNSA. The CDR3 sequence is CASSLTSTGNTIYF. DNA for the CDR3: TGTGCCAGCAGCTTAACCAGTACTGGAAACACCATATATTTT.

The chain combines TRBV28 with TRBJ2-1; the D gene is possibly TRBD1 (5 bases). Germline V lookup: CDR1 MDHEN, CDR2 SYDVKM. V lost 5 bases, J lost 6 bases, and 23 bases lay in between. The CDR3 loop spans 17 amino acids. CDR3 residues: CASSPRAAKGVSNEQFF. Here the CDR3 DNA reads TGTGCCAGCAGTCCCCGGGCCGCTAAAGGGGTCAGCAATGAGCAGTTCTTC.

The CDR3 DNA is TGTGCCACCAGCAGAGAGACTAGCGGGAGTTCCTCTGGGGCCAACGTCCTGACTTTC. Translating gives CATSRETSGSSSGANVLTF. The chain joins TRBV15 to TRBJ2-6; 12 bases agree with TRBD2. Germline CDR1 LNHNV, CDR2 YYDKDF (reference sequence). This CDR3 contains 19 residues. J was trimmed by 0 bases and V by 0 bases; bases with no gene match: 3.

The chain links TRBV11-2 to TRBJ2-7; TRBD1 aligns across 8 bases. The CDR3 consists of 12 residues. V shed 5 bases, J shed 9 bases, and the junction held 6 bases outside the gene matches. Germline assignment: CDR1 SGHAT and CDR2 FQNNGV. CDR3 sequence reads: CASSMTGTGQYF. CDR3 nucleotide sequence: TGTGCCAGCAGCATGACCGGGACAGGGCAGTACTTC.

The gene calls are TRBV19 and TRBJ2-3, with a tentative D call TRBD2 (6 bases). Trimming cost V 6 bases and J 2 bases, with 12 bases left between them. CDR3 length: 14 amino acids. Germline V gene sequence: CDR1 LNHDA, CDR2 SQIVND (reference sequence). The CDR3 loop reads CASSKLATTDTQYF. DNA for the CDR3: TGTGCCAGTAGCAAACTAGCTACCACAGATACGCAGTATTTT.

The chain is built from TRBV25-1 and TRBJ1-1; no definite D call. The V gene lost 4 bases and the J gene lost 10 bases, with 16 bases spanning the gap. CDR3 length equals 13 residues. Looked up from germline, CDR1 is MGHDK and CDR2 is SYGVNS. The CDR3 reads CASSANSGLRAFF. In DNA form, the CDR3 reads TGTGCCAGCAGTGCGAATAGCGGCTTGAGAGCTTTCTTT.

V is TRBV29-1 and J is TRBJ2-1; maybe TRBD2 (7 bases). The V gene's germline CDR1 is SQVTM and CDR2 ANQGSEA. This CDR3 comprises 14 residues. V lost 5 bases and J lost 4, with 15 bases in between. The CDR3 region has the DNA TGCAGCGTTCACCGGCGGGGGCAATACAATGAGCAGTTCTTC. Amino acids: CSVHRRGQYNEQFF.

The gene calls are TRBV4-1 and TRBJ1-1; D might be TRBD1 (5 bases). This CDR3 contains 17 residues. From germline, CDR1 is MGHRA and CDR2 YSYEKL. V was clipped by 6 bases and J by 1 base, with 21 bases between them. CDR3 sequence (DNA): TGCGCCAGCAGAGGGGTAGAAAAGGGATCTACGAACACTGAAGCTTTCTTT. Its translation is CASRGVEKGSTNTEAFF.

This clone has a handful of counts. The V call is TRBV6-6, the J call TRBJ2-3, with TRBD1 identical over 7 bases. Trimming took 6 bases from V and 1 from J; bases not matched to a gene: 7. Germline V gene data show CDR1 as MNHNY and CDR2 as SVGAGI (reference sequence). The CDR3 has 15 residues. The CDR3 reads CASRESGQRTDTQYF. Written as DNA, the CDR3 is TGTGCCAGCAGGGAGTCGGGACAGCGCACAGATACGCAGTATTTT.

The chain carries TRBV7-8 and TRBJ2-5, with TRBD1 matching over 7 bases. The V and J ends lost 2 bases and 0 bases, in that order; junction bases with no gene match: 3. CDR1 is SGHVS and CDR2 is FQNEAQ in the germline V gene. The CDR3 loop spans 15 amino acids. The CDR3 sequence: CASSLKQGYQETQYF. The CDR3 DNA reads TGTGCCAGCAGCTTAAAACAGGGGTACCAAGAGACCCAGTACTTC.

This clone was seen more than once but under ten times. The V call is TRBV5-1, the J call TRBJ2-1; 8 bases align to TRBD1. The CDR3 contains 14 residues. Germline values: CDR1 SGHRS, CDR2 YFSETQ. V was clipped by 0 bases and J by 8 bases; unmatched bases: 4. The CDR3 region has the DNA TGCGCCAGCAGCTTGGCTGAGGGACAGGATGAGCAGTTCTTC. Its translation: CASSLAEGQDEQFF.

The CDR3 region has the DNA TGTGCCATCAGTGACGGGGGGAGGGGAACCGGCGAGCAGTACTTC. Its protein product is CAISDGGRGTGEQYF. The chain employs TRBV10-3 and TRBJ2-7; 7 bases line up with TRBD2. This CDR3 contains 15 residues. J gave up 6 bases and V 3 bases, and 11 bases lay outside the gene matches. Germline V lookup: CDR1 ENHRY, CDR2 SYGVKD.

The chain joins TRBV7-9 to TRBJ1-1, with 8 positions matching TRBD1. J lost 0 bases, V lost 8 bases, and 5 bases had no gene match. Looked up from germline, CDR1 is SEHNR and CDR2 is FQNEAQ (reference sequence). The CDR3 loop spans 14 amino acids. DNA of the CDR3: TGTGCCAGCGGAAACAGGGGGATGAACACTGAAGCTTTCTTT. Amino acids: CASGNRGMNTEAFF.

This chain connects TRBV18 to TRBJ2-2; a possible D gene is TRBD2 (6 bases). Trimming pared 6 bases from V and 9 bases from J, leaving 17 bases between. The CDR3 sequence is 14 residues long. CDR1 KGHSH and CDR2 LQKENI come from the germline V gene. CDR3 sequence (DNA): TGTGCCAGCTCGCCGACTAGGGAGAGGCGGGAGCTGTTTTTT. Residues: CASSPTRERRELFF.

The chain joins TRBV6-1 to TRBJ1-1, with D tentatively TRBD1 (5 bases). Trimming cost V 6 bases and J 7 bases, with 15 bases left between them. There are 13 residues in the CDR3. Looked up from germline, CDR1 is MNHNS and CDR2 is SASEGT. CDR3 protein: CASSKGQPDEAFF. The CDR3 DNA follows: TGTGCCAGCAGCAAGGGGCAGCCAGATGAAGCTTTCTTT.

This clone was picked up one time. At one boundary the junction diverges from the germline segment, which might be a read error. The chain joins TRBV2 to TRBJ1-4; 8 nucleotides line up with TRBD1. Germline V lookup: CDR1 SNHLY, CDR2 FYNNEI. There are 14 residues in the CDR3. The CDR3 nucleotides are TGTGCCAGCAGTGAAGCGCCCGGTTCGACAGGGGCCGCCTTT. This translates into CASSEAPGSTGAAF.

The sample holds a few counts of this clone. This chain links TRBV4-2 with TRBJ1-4; 9 bases match TRBD1. CDR1 and CDR2 from the germline V gene are LGHNA and YNFKEQ. CDR3 size: 17 residues. V dropped 3 bases and J dropped 3; count of bases not matched to a gene: 8. Written as DNA, the CDR3 is TGTGCCAGCAGCCACCTTTCAGGGACAGGGTCTAATGAAAAACTGTTTTTT. It specifies CASSHLSGTGSNEKLFF.

V is TRBV15 and J is TRBJ2-1, with D perhaps matching TRBD1 (6 bases). V dropped 4 bases and J dropped 3 bases, with 7 bases sitting between them. CDR3 size: 13 residues. Germline-derived CDR1 and CDR2 are LNHNV and YYDKDF (reference sequence). The DNA of the CDR3 is TGTGCCACCAGCACGGACAGCTACAATGAGCAGTTCTTC. Translated: CATSTDSYNEQFF. Based on the CDR3 plus reference TRBV15 and TRBJ2-1, the full variable domain is DAMVIQNPRYQVTQFGKPVTLSCSQTLNHNVMYWYQQKSSQAPKLLFHYYDKDFNNEADTPDNFQSRRPNTSFCFLDIRSPGLGDTAMYLCATSTDSYNEQFFGPGTRLTVL.